One sample yielded the 21 T cell receptor beta chains listed below, sequenced in a study of tumor and adjacent non-tumor tissue in lung cancer. The template was RNA from unsorted bulk tissue. Three rounds of nested PCR, following a modified ARM-PCR protocol, produced the TCRbeta library. A single record per CDR3 protein comes from TCRdb applying MiXCR to the multiplex PCR reads. The table has 100,000 to 120,000 distinct CDR3 sequences, about 87% seen once. Sequenced input: lung tumor tissue. These receptors were collected from a man in his sixties or seventies with non-small cell lung cancer.

Worth noting for this clonotype: This is likely a read error, given that the CDR3 carries no conserved phenylalanine or tryptophan at its end. The DNA is left out, because the CDR3 cannot be placed on it with certainty; the CDR3 is given as TCRdb lists it. The chain links TRBV4-2 to TRBJ2-7; the table calls TRBD1, which could not be checked here. Germline CDR1 is LGHNA and CDR2 is YNFKEQ. The CDR3 length is 15 residues, termini included. The chain's CDR3 is CASSQEPGRLYDQNC.

Points on this clonotype: One end of the junction varies from germline; a read error may be responsible. The chain recombines TRBV4-1 with TRBJ2-7, with 9 bases identical to TRBD1. Germline CDR1 and CDR2: MGHRA and YSYEKL. The CDR3 has 14 residues. The CDR3 reads CAISLRDRDYEQYF. The CDR3, as DNA: TGCGCCATCAGTCTCCGGGACAGGGACTACGAGCAATACTTC.

A note on this clonotype: A read error may account for a junction end that differs from germline. This chain uses TRBV13 with TRBJ2-7, with 7 bases aligning to TRBD2. The length of the CDR3 is 13 residues. Germline V gives CDR1 PRHDT, CDR2 FYEKMQ (reference sequence). The CDR3 bases are TGTGCCAGCAGCTCAACTGCGGGGGACGAGCTGTACTTC. This sequence encodes CASSSTAGDELYF.

A word on this clonotype: Because the CDR3 is missing its conserved closing phenylalanine or tryptophan, this is likely a read error. J is TRBJ2-5 and V is TRBV5-6; TRBD2 is a possible D gene (6 bases). Trimming removed 3 bases at V and 0 bases at J, with 15 bases between. CDR1 and CDR2 (germline): SGHDT, YYEEEE. CDR3 length: 16 amino acids. CDR3 nucleotides: TGTGCCAGCAGCTCGCGAGGCGGGGCTAACCAAGAGACCCAGTACTTG. Its translation: CASSSRGGANQETQYL.

The chain combines TRBV20-1 with TRBJ2-2, with D unclear. V lost 1 base and J 4 bases, leaving 19 bases between the germline ends. CDR3 length: 17 amino acids. CDR1 DFQATT and CDR2 SNEGSKA come from the germline V gene (reference sequence). The chain's CDR3 is CSARGVSAGVVTGELFF. CDR3 sequence (DNA): TGCAGTGCTAGAGGTGTGAGTGCAGGAGTGGTCACCGGGGAGCTGTTTTTT.

As concerns this clonotype: This is likely a read error, given that the CDR3 carries no conserved phenylalanine or tryptophan at its end. The genes are TRBV6-5 and TRBJ1-6; no definite D call. CDR1 and CDR2 (germline): MNHEY, SVGAGI. There are 12 residues in the CDR3. The CDR3 DNA reads as TGTGTCAGCAATTACCAGAATTCACCCCTCCACCTT. It is translated as CVSNYQNSPLHL.

Notes on this clonotype: A read error may produce the germline difference seen at one junction end. The rearrangement uses TRBV7-2 and TRBJ2-7; unclear D gene. The CDR3 consists of 13 residues. Germline V CDR1 and CDR2: SGHTA, FQGNSA. CDR3: CGSSIGGPEEQYF. CDR3 in DNA: TGTGGCAGCAGCATCGGTGGGCCTGAGGAGCAGTACTTC.

Note on this clonotype: The CDR3 ends on some other residue instead of the conserved phenylalanine or tryptophan, so this is likely a read error. The chain is built from TRBV4-2 and TRBJ2-7, with 8 bases matching TRBD1. The CDR3 is 14 residues long. The germline CDR1 and CDR2 sequences are LGHNA and YNFKEQ. CDR3 bases: TGTACCAGCAGCCAAGGACAGGGTCTCTACGAACAGTACATC. This translates into CTSSQGQGLYEQYI.

The rearrangement links TRBV4-3 to TRBJ2-1; D is unresolved. The ends were cut back, 0 bases at V and 4 bases at J, with 13 bases in the middle. The germline V gene encodes CDR1 LGHNA and CDR2 YSLEER. This CDR3 region has 16 residues. The CDR3 sequence is CASSQDPEAEYNEQFF. In DNA form, the CDR3 reads TGCGCCAGCAGCCAAGACCCCGAAGCTGAATACAATGAGCAGTTCTTC.

On this clonotype: The junction differs from germline at one of its ends, possibly a read error. The J gene is TRBJ2-5, the V gene TRBV5-4; D is possibly TRBD2 (6 bases). CDR3 length: 15 residues. Germline loops: CDR1 SGHNT, CDR2 YYREEE (reference sequence). CDR3 in amino acids: CASSLAGVVEEIQYF. The CDR3, as DNA: TGTGCCAGCAGCTTGGCGGGAGTTGTTGAGGAGATCCAGTACTTC.

About this clonotype: At one end, the junction sequence differs from germline, possibly due to a read error. The chain employs TRBV11-1 and TRBJ2-5, with D possibly being TRBD1 (6 bases). CDR3 size: 13 residues. From germline, CDR1 is SGHAT and CDR2 FQDESV (reference sequence). CDR3 residues: CVSSIARGGSQYF. DNA of the CDR3: TGTGTCAGCAGCATAGCGCGAGGGGGATCCCAGTACTTC.

On this clonotype itself: The junction shows a germline mismatch at one end, possibly a read error. The chain combines TRBV28 with TRBJ2-4; unclear D gene. CDR1 and CDR2 from the germline V gene are MDHEN and SYDVKM. The CDR3 length is 15 residues. The CDR3 region is CASSLYPPAKKIQYF. In nucleotides, the CDR3 is TGTGCCAGCAGTTTATATCCTCCAGCCAAAAAGATTCAGTACTTC.

This clonotype showed up just once. The missing conserved phenylalanine or tryptophan at the end of this CDR3 makes a read error likely. The chain links TRBV12-3 or TRBV12-4 to TRBJ2-7; D is ambiguous. The CDR3 sequence is 13 residues long. Trimming stripped 5 bases from V and 0 bases from J, with 8 bases between. DNA for the CDR3: TGTGCCAGCAGTACCCCGGACTCCTACGAGCAGTACTAC. Its protein product is CASSTPDSYEQYY.

About this clonotype itself: A much larger clone differs from this one at a single base, so this may be a read error. The J gene is TRBJ2-7, the V gene TRBV20-1; D uncertain. The CDR3 covers 11 residues. The V end was cut by 4 bases, the J end by 1 base, with 5 bases between. Germline V gene data show CDR1 as DFQATT and CDR2 as SNEGSKA (reference sequence). The DNA for the CDR3 is TGCAGTGCTAACGAGTCCTACGAGCAGTACTTC. It codes for CSANESYEQYF.

To note about this clonotype: A junction end diverges from the germline sequence, so it may reflect a read error. The J gene is TRBJ2-5, the V gene TRBV5-6, with a tentative D call TRBD2 (5 bases). This CDR3 contains 13 residues. CDR1 and CDR2 (germline): SGHDT, YYEEEE. The CDR3 loop reads CASSDRGSETLYF. The CDR3 DNA reads TGTGCCAGCAGCGATAGAGGGTCGGAGACCCTGTACTTC.

J is TRBJ1-2 and V is TRBV6-4; no firm D call. CDR1 and CDR2 from the germline V gene are MRHNA and SNTAGT. The CDR3 covers 12 residues. Trimming removed 7 bases from V and 0 bases from J, with 6 bases in between. The CDR3 region is CASKYANYGYTF. The CDR3 coding sequence is TGTGCCAGCAAGTACGCTAACTATGGCTACACCTTC.

Worth noting for this clonotype: The germline gene is not matched at one end of the junction; a read error may be the cause. V gene TRBV28 combines with J gene TRBJ2-2, with TRBD2 identical over 10 bases. The CDR3 contains 16 residues. Germline V gene lookup returns CDR1 MDHEN and CDR2 SYDVKM. CDR3 sequence reads: CASSELAGDNTRELFF. In nucleotides, the CDR3 is TGTGCCAGCAGTGAGCTAGCGGGGGACAACACCAGGGAGCTGTTTTTT.

In regard to this clonotype: Being one base from a much bigger clone, this may be a read error. The chain employs TRBV28 and TRBJ2-1; D is perhaps TRBD1 or TRBD2 (5 bases each). The CDR3 consists of 20 residues. Germline values: CDR1 MDHEN, CDR2 SYDVKM. Between the trimmed V and J ends, which lost 5 bases and 1 base, there was a span of 27 bases. The CDR3 region has the DNA TGTGCCAGCAGTCTCCCTGAGAAGGGGCAGTTGTGGGAGTCCTACAATGAGCAGTTCTTC. It yields the protein CASSLPEKGQLWESYNEQFF. The complete variable domain, with remaining parts taken from reference TRBV28 and TRBJ2-1, reads DVKVTQSSRYLVKRTGEKVFLECVQDMDHENMFWYRQDPGLGLRLIYFSYDVKMKEKGDIPEGYSVSREKKERFSLILESASTNQTSMYLCASSLPEKGQLWESYNEQFFGPGTRLTVL.

To note about this clonotype: The junction and the germline gene differ at one end; a read error may be behind it. This rearrangement joins TRBV12-5 to TRBJ2-7; D uncertain. The germline gives CDR1 LGHNT, CDR2 FRNRAP. The CDR3 spans 14 residues. The CDR3 nucleotides are TGTGCTAGTGGTTTCGGCGGAGCTACATACGAGCAGTATTTC. This encodes CASGFGGATYEQYF.

This clonotype was observed once. Compared with germline, one end of the junction differs, possibly owing to a read error. This chain links TRBV6-5 with TRBJ2-3, with D hard to call. The germline gives CDR1 MNHEY, CDR2 SVGAGI. This CDR3 has 14 residues. The CDR3 coding sequence is TGTACCAGCATTGATGGGCTACATGCAGATACGCAATATTTT. It specifies CTSIDGLHADTQYF.

In regard to this clonotype: The junction departs from germline at one end; a sequencing error may be responsible. The rearrangement uses TRBV11-2 and TRBJ1-1; D possibly corresponds to TRBD1 (5 bases). The CDR3 is 14 residues long. The germline gives CDR1 SGHAT, CDR2 FQNNGV. CDR3 coding DNA: TGTCCCAGCTCTAAGGCGGGGGGGAACACTGAAGCTTTCTTT. Translation: CPSSKAGGNTEAFF. The full variable domain, with the rest looked up from reference TRBV11-2 and TRBJ1-1, is EAGVAQSPRYKIIEKRQSVAFWCNPISGHATLYWYQQILGQGPKLLIQFQNNGVVDDSQLPKDRFSAERLKGVDSTLKIQPAKLEDSAVYLCPSSKAGGNTEAFFGQGTRLTVV.